What follows are 28 T cell receptor beta chains derived from one specimen sequenced in a study of cytomegalovirus exposure and HLA in healthy donors. Use of 60 Vbeta and 13 Jbeta primers characterized the PCR. Profiled with immunoSEQ multiplex PCR; TCRdb holds only in-frame clones, not every one. The data contain 95,000 to 100,000 clones, about 75% of them singletons. The sequencing sample was made of PBMCs. The receptors were gathered from a man in his fifties in good health and CMV-seronegative.

The J gene is TRBJ1-1, the V gene TRBV5-1, with D tentatively TRBD1 (5 bases). CDR1 and CDR2 from the germline V gene are SGHRS and YFSETQ. CDR3 size: 15 residues. The V end lost 5 bases, the J end lost 1 base, and 15 bases lay between the germline ends. CDR3 in DNA: TGCGCCAGCAGTTCCCACGTCGGGGGGAACACTGAAGCTTTCTTT. Amino acid sequence: CASSSHVGGNTEAFF.

This clone was seen a single time. The V gene is TRBV12-5, the J gene TRBJ2-3; unclear D gene. The CDR3 totals 14 residues. CDR1 LGHNT and CDR2 FRNRAP come from the germline V gene. V lost 0 bases and J 1 base, leaving 5 bases between the germline ends. The chain's CDR3 is CASGLVRGTDTQYF. DNA of the CDR3: TGTGCTAGTGGTTTGGTACGGGGCACAGATACGCAGTATTTT.

CDR3 residues: CASSAGTAYRETQYF. CDR3 sequence (DNA): TGTGCCAGCAGCGCCGGGACAGCTTACAGGGAGACCCAGTACTTC. The J gene is TRBJ2-5, the V gene TRBV2; 7 bases agree with TRBD1. J gave up 5 bases and V 6 bases, and 12 bases lay outside the gene matches. Per germline, CDR1 SNHLY and CDR2 FYNNEI. The CDR3 has 15 amino acids.

V is TRBV4-2 and J is TRBJ1-1; 9 bases are shared with TRBD1. V shed 1 base, J shed 3 bases, and the junction held 6 bases outside the gene matches. Germline CDR1 LGHNA, CDR2 YNFKEQ. This CDR3 contains 16 residues. The CDR3 is CASSQAQGALDTEAFF. In DNA form, the CDR3 reads TGTGCCAGCAGCCAAGCACAGGGGGCTCTAGACACTGAAGCTTTCTTT.

V gene TRBV5-4 combines with J gene TRBJ2-7, with 8 bases matching TRBD2. V lost 3 bases, J lost 3 bases, and 8 bases stayed unmatched. Germline lookup yields CDR1 SGHNT and CDR2 YYREEE (reference sequence). CDR3 length: 15 residues. DNA for the CDR3: TGTGCCAGCAGCTCTGGGGGTAGCGGGGTCTACGAGCAGTACTTC. It encodes CASSSGGSGVYEQYF.

This chain links TRBV9 with TRBJ2-5; 10 bases line up with TRBD2. The germline V gene encodes CDR1 SGDLS and CDR2 YYNGEE. This CDR3 has 17 amino acids. Germline trimming cut 3 bases from V and 0 bases from J; bases unmatched to any gene: 8. CDR3 sequence (DNA): TGTGCCAGCAGCGCCAATCCCGGGACTAGCGACCAAGAGACCCAGTACTTC. It specifies CASSANPGTSDQETQYF.

V usage is TRBV27 and J usage is TRBJ2-7; D ambiguous. Germline values: CDR1 MNHEY, CDR2 SMNVEV (reference sequence). V gave up 2 bases and J gave up 3 bases, with 11 bases separating them. This CDR3 has 14 amino acids. The CDR3 DNA follows: TGTGCCAGCAGTTTAGCCAGAACAAACTACGAGCAGTACTTC. This gives the protein CASSLARTNYEQYF.

This clone was picked up one time. This rearrangement joins TRBV30 to TRBJ1-1; D gene ambiguous. V gave up 2 bases and J gave up 0 bases, with 13 bases separating them. The CDR3 contains 15 residues. Germline V gene lookup returns CDR1 GTSNPN and CDR2 SVGIG (reference sequence). CDR3 coding DNA: TGTGCCTGGAGTCTCTTTCACGGGATGAACACTGAAGCTTTCTTT. Translating gives CAWSLFHGMNTEAFF.

The chain is built from TRBV25-1 and TRBJ2-3, with a possible D match to TRBD2 (5 bases). The CDR3 is made up of 16 amino acids. Germline CDR1 reads MGHDK; CDR2 reads SYGVNS. The germline V and J ends were trimmed by 4 bases and 12 bases, with 26 bases remaining between them. The CDR3 DNA reads TGTGCCAGCAGTGCCCCCATGGGCGGAGGATCCACCCTTCAGTATTTT. Protein product: CASSAPMGGGSTLQYF.

The chain joins TRBV30 to TRBJ2-5; 7 bases align to TRBD1. Germline V lookup: CDR1 GTSNPN, CDR2 SVGIG (reference sequence). This CDR3 spans 12 amino acids. The trim removed 5 bases at V and 8 bases at J, leaving 8 bases unmatched. This CDR3 is CAWGLGGLTQYF. CDR3 in DNA: TGTGCCTGGGGGTTAGGGGGCCTAACCCAGTACTTC.

This chain connects TRBV6-5 to TRBJ1-5, with D possibly being TRBD1 (5 bases). Trimming cost V 5 bases and J 3 bases, with 14 bases left between them. Looked up from germline, CDR1 is MNHEY and CDR2 is SVGAGI. The CDR3 covers 15 residues. The CDR3 bases are TGTGCCAGCAGTGCCAGGGATGAATACAATCAGCCCCAGCATTTT. It translates to CASSARDEYNQPQHF.

V and J are TRBV27 and TRBJ2-7, with 9 bases fitting TRBD2. The trim removed 8 bases at V and 4 bases at J, leaving 15 bases unmatched. Germline assignment: CDR1 MNHEY and CDR2 SMNVEV (reference sequence). This CDR3 has 16 amino acids. The CDR3 bases are TGTGCCAGCCGGTTCGGGCGGGAGGGCCGGGAGTACGAGCAGTACTTC. This gives the protein CASRFGREGREYEQYF.

This chain links TRBV5-1 with TRBJ1-2; TRBD1 agrees at 7 bases. The CDR3 runs 14 residues. J was trimmed by 8 bases and V by 0 bases; bases with no gene match: 7. CDR1 is SGHRS and CDR2 is YFSETQ in the germline V gene. CDR3 amino acids: CASSLAQGEGGYTF. CDR3 DNA: TGCGCCAGCAGCTTGGCCCAGGGGGAAGGAGGCTACACCTTC.

This clone was counted a few times. The V gene is TRBV2, the J gene TRBJ2-1; D might be TRBD1 (6 bases). Trimming removed 6 bases from V and 2 bases from J, with 17 bases in between. Per germline, CDR1 SNHLY and CDR2 FYNNEI. The CDR3 is 16 amino acids. Written as DNA, the CDR3 is TGTGCCAGCAGGGGCAGGGTTGGGGGCGCCTACAATGAGCAGTTCTTC. Its translation is CASRGRVGGAYNEQFF. Full variable domain (outside the CDR3, taken from reference TRBV2 and TRBJ2-1): EPEVTQTPSHQVTQMGQEVILRCVPISNHLYFYWYRQILGQKVEFLVSFYNNEISEKSEIFDDQFSVERPDGSNFTLKIRSTKLEDSAMYFCASRGRVGGAYNEQFFGPGTRLTVL.

CDR3 sequence reads: CASSKGGSGSVSVYLQYF. In DNA, the CDR3 is TGTGCCAGCAGCAAAGGGGGTAGCGGGAGTGTTTCTGTATATCTGCAGTACTTC. The rearrangement links TRBV21-1 to TRBJ2-7; the table's D call, TRBD2, was not checked against the DNA. TRBV21-1 is listed as a pseudogene. This CDR3 spans 18 amino acids.

This rearrangement joins TRBV6-5 to TRBJ1-3; tentative D call: TRBD1 (6 bases). V lost 6 bases to trimming and J lost 4 bases, with 13 bases between them. The CDR3 loop spans 14 amino acids. Germline CDR1 MNHEY, CDR2 SVGAGI. The DNA of the CDR3 is TGTGCCAGCAGCCTTACAGGGACGGGAAACACCATATATTTT. This sequence encodes CASSLTGTGNTIYF.

The chain is built from TRBV11-3 and TRBJ2-6; 8 bases match TRBD1. The CDR3 extends over 14 amino acids. The germline V gene encodes CDR1 SGHNT and CDR2 YENEEA. V was clipped by 1 base and J by 8 bases; unmatched bases: 1. The CDR3: CASSLGDRSNVLTF. CDR3 DNA: TGTGCCAGCAGCTTAGGGGACAGGTCCAACGTCCTGACTTTC.

As DNA, the CDR3 is TGTGCCAGCAGCCTTACCGGGACAGGGACGAACACCGGGGAGCTGTTTTTT. Its translation: CASSLTGTGTNTGELFF. V and J are TRBV7-6 and TRBJ2-2; 9 bases map to TRBD1. The V and J ends lost 5 bases and 0 bases, in that order; junction bases with no gene match: 7. Germline assignment: CDR1 SGHVS and CDR2 FNYEAQ. This CDR3 spans 17 amino acids.

The sample holds a few counts of this clone. The chain uses TRBV11-2 and TRBJ1-1; the D is unclear. Germline CDR1 reads SGHAT; CDR2 reads FQNNGV. This CDR3 spans 14 amino acids. Trimming took 2 bases from V and 4 from J, leaving 11 bases between them. CDR3 region: CASSLWGSGTEAFF. In nucleotides, the CDR3 is TGTGCCAGCAGCTTATGGGGAAGCGGCACTGAAGCTTTCTTT.

This chain links TRBV5-1 with TRBJ2-2; D perhaps matches TRBD2 (6 bases). Germline loops: CDR1 SGHRS, CDR2 YFSETQ. The ends were cut back, 2 bases at V and 5 bases at J, with 16 bases in the middle. The CDR3 spans 16 residues. The CDR3 is CASSLFQTAGTGELFF. The CDR3 DNA reads as TGCGCCAGCAGCTTATTCCAAACCGCGGGAACCGGGGAGCTGTTTTTT.

This sequence joins TRBV28 and TRBJ2-6; TRBD1 aligns across 9 bases. This CDR3 contains 15 residues. CDR1 and CDR2 (germline): MDHEN, SYDVKM. V lost 10 bases and J lost 0; bases outside the gene matches: 4. This chain's CDR3 is CATQTGGSGANVLTF. CDR3 DNA: TGTGCCACTCAGACAGGGGGCTCTGGGGCCAACGTCCTGACTTTC.

The CDR3 spells CASRKTGRGYTF. The CDR3, as DNA: TGTGCCAGCAGAAAGACAGGGAGAGGCTACACCTTC. This sequence joins TRBV28 and TRBJ1-2; 7 bases are shared with TRBD1. This CDR3 is built from 12 residues. Germline V lookup: CDR1 MDHEN, CDR2 SYDVKM. J lost 8 bases, V lost 6 bases, and 6 bases had no gene match.

The sample holds a few counts of this clone. This rearrangement joins TRBV28 to TRBJ1-2; 12 nucleotides line up with TRBD1. The germline CDR1 and CDR2 sequences are MDHEN and SYDVKM. V lost 6 bases to trimming and J lost 5 bases; unmatched junction nucleotides: 10. The CDR3 is made up of 16 amino acids. CDR3 residues: CASSPGGDRGRYGYTF. The CDR3 region has the DNA TGTGCCAGCAGCCCAGGGGGGGACAGGGGGCGGTATGGCTACACCTTC.

This chain uses TRBV2 with TRBJ2-5; D is possibly TRBD2 (5 bases). CDR3 size: 14 residues. Looked up from germline, CDR1 is SNHLY and CDR2 is FYNNEI. V was pared by 5 bases and J by 2 bases, with 12 bases between. CDR3 sequence: CASSTRRGQETQYF. CDR3 nucleotides: TGTGCCAGCAGTACCCGCAGAGGGCAAGAGACCCAGTACTTC.

The genes are TRBV5-6 and TRBJ1-2, with D tentatively TRBD1 (5 bases). Trimming cost V 0 bases and J 6 bases, with 15 bases left between them. CDR1 and CDR2 from the germline V gene are SGHDT and YYEEEE. The CDR3 consists of 15 residues. The chain's CDR3 is CASSLAMMGGNGYTF. The CDR3 region has the DNA TGTGCCAGCAGCTTGGCTATGATGGGGGGTAATGGCTACACCTTC.

This sequence joins TRBV28 and TRBJ2-6; TRBD1 agrees at 9 bases. Germline V gene sequence: CDR1 MDHEN, CDR2 SYDVKM. With V trimmed by 8 bases and J by 2 bases, 4 bases remained unmatched. This CDR3 spans 15 amino acids. In DNA form, the CDR3 reads TGTGCCAGCGGCACAGGGGGCACTGGGGCCAACGTCCTGACTTTC. Translated: CASGTGGTGANVLTF.

The V call is TRBV5-4, the J call TRBJ2-7; TRBD1 might be the D (5 bases). The germline CDR1 and CDR2 sequences are SGHNT and YYREEE (reference sequence). This CDR3 is 13 amino acids long. Trimming pared 1 base from V and 7 bases from J, leaving 12 bases between. The CDR3 region has the DNA TGTGCCAGCAGCTTGCCAGGGCGCCCTGAGCAGTACTTC. Residues: CASSLPGRPEQYF.

V is TRBV2 and J is TRBJ2-5, with D possibly matching TRBD2 (7 bases). Trimming left V 4 bases short and J 5 bases short, with 11 bases between. CDR1 and CDR2 from the germline V gene are SNHLY and FYNNEI. The CDR3 sequence is 13 residues long. DNA of the CDR3: TGTGCCAGCAGTGCAGGGAGGGGGGAGACCCAGTACTTC. Translation: CASSAGRGETQYF. Full variable domain (remainder filled in from reference TRBV2 and TRBJ2-5): EPEVTQTPSHQVTQMGQEVILRCVPISNHLYFYWYRQILGQKVEFLVSFYNNEISEKSEIFDDQFSVERPDGSNFTLKIRSTKLEDSAMYFCASSAGRGETQYFGPGTRLLVL.